Following are 18 T cell receptor beta chains from one sample sequenced in a study of shared clonotypes between healthy human individuals. Produced via immunoSEQ multiplex PCR; TCRdb's table is partial and in-frame only. The sample consists of more than 1 million clones, 70% to 80% of them appearing once. Sequenced: memory CD4+ T cells from PBMCs. Subset denoted: CD45RA-negative fraction. These receptor sequences come from a man aged 18 to 29 in good health. Some clones in this sample may be carry-over from other donors' samples.

The V call is TRBV19, the J call TRBJ2-7; weak D call: TRBD1 (5 bases). CDR3 length: 14 residues. CDR1 and CDR2 from the germline V gene are LNHDA and SQIVND (reference sequence). V was pared by 5 bases and J by 2 bases, with 13 bases between. The CDR3, as DNA: TGTGCCAGTAGTGTAAAGGGGAATACCTACGAGCAGTACTTC. This codes for CASSVKGNTYEQYF.

The rearrangement joins TRBV6-1 to TRBJ2-3; D might be TRBD1 (5 bases). The germline V gene encodes CDR1 MNHNS and CDR2 SASEGT. The CDR3 runs 14 residues. Trimming shortened V by 8 bases and J by 3 bases, and 15 bases separated the two germline ends. As DNA, the CDR3 is TGTGCCAGCTCGTCCTGGGGCCGAACAGATACGCAGTATTTT. It specifies CASSSWGRTDTQYF.

The chain combines TRBV4-1 with TRBJ1-4, with D perhaps matching TRBD1 (5 bases). The CDR3 covers 17 residues. In germline, CDR1 is MGHRA, CDR2 YSYEKL. The V and J ends lost 2 bases and 4 bases respectively, with 17 bases between them. CDR3 in amino acids: CASSQSPGQGGNEKLFF. The CDR3, as DNA: TGCGCCAGCAGCCAATCCCCGGGGCAGGGTGGTAATGAAAAACTGTTTTTT.

This clone was detected once. The rearrangement links TRBV15 to TRBJ2-3; unclear D gene. CDR3 length: 13 residues. The V gene's germline CDR1 is LNHNV and CDR2 YYDKDF (reference sequence). V lost 5 bases and J 4 bases, leaving 10 bases between the germline ends. CDR3 coding DNA: TGTGCCACCAGCCGGCGTTTAGCAGATACGCAGTATTTT. Translation gives CATSRRLADTQYF.

A single count supports this clone. The CDR3 region is CASESVNQPQHF. CDR3 sequence (DNA): TGTGCCAGTGAAAGCGTCAATCAGCCCCAGCATTTT. The chain carries TRBV28 and TRBJ1-5; D is ambiguous. The CDR3 totals 12 residues. Deletions cut 9 bases from V and 3 bases from J, with 9 bases between. Germline CDR1 is MDHEN and CDR2 is SYDVKM.

About this clone itself: The same CDR3 can be traced to other DNA sequences in this sample. This chain uses TRBV5-1 with TRBJ2-5; 7 bases are a match to TRBD1. The CDR3 has 14 amino acids. Germline-derived CDR1 and CDR2 are SGHRS and YFSETQ. Trimming cost V 1 base and J 2 bases; bases outside gene matches: 2. This CDR3 is CASSLRQGQETQYF. In nucleotides, the CDR3 is TGCGCCAGCAGCTTGAGACAGGGACAAGAGACCCAGTACTTC.

CDR3 DNA: TGTGCCAGCAGCATTACTAGCGGCTCCTACAATGAGCAGTTCTTC. It is translated as CASSITSGSYNEQFF. The chain is built from TRBV9 and TRBJ2-1; 8 nucleotides line up with TRBD2. Germline loops: CDR1 SGDLS, CDR2 YYNGEE. The CDR3 covers 15 residues. V gave up 4 bases and J gave up 0 bases; unmatched junction bases: 3.

V usage is TRBV7-6 and J usage is TRBJ1-1; 10 bases agree with TRBD1. Germline CDR1 reads SGHVS; CDR2 reads FNYEAQ. V lost 5 bases, J lost 3 bases, and 12 bases stayed unmatched. The CDR3 runs 17 residues. The CDR3 region has the DNA TGTGCCAGCAGCCTCGGACAGGGGGGGAGATCGGACACTGAAGCTTTCTTT. As protein: CASSLGQGGRSDTEAFF.

This rearrangement joins TRBV15 to TRBJ2-1; D gene unclear. The CDR3 is 16 residues long. CDR1 and CDR2 from the germline V gene are LNHNV and YYDKDF (reference sequence). V gave up 0 bases and J gave up 9 bases, with 18 bases separating them. CDR3 sequence: CATSRDLEIPISEQFF. The CDR3, as DNA: TGTGCCACCAGCAGAGATTTAGAAATACCTATTAGTGAGCAGTTCTTC.

The chain combines TRBV6-6 with TRBJ1-2; TRBD1 might be the D (6 bases). The V gene lost 5 bases and the J gene lost 4 bases, with 14 bases spanning the gap. Germline V lookup: CDR1 MNHNY, CDR2 SVGAGI (reference sequence). The CDR3 spans 14 residues. The CDR3 loop is CASSPDRFLYGYTF. The CDR3 region has the DNA TGTGCCAGCAGTCCCGACAGGTTCCTCTATGGCTACACCTTC.

The chain joins TRBV5-6 to TRBJ1-2; 7 bases are shared with TRBD1. The CDR3 extends over 12 amino acids. The V and J ends lost 5 bases and 4 bases, in that order; junction bases with no gene match: 2. Germline CDR1 SGHDT, CDR2 YYEEEE. The CDR3 loop is CASRGTAYGYTF. The DNA of the CDR3 is TGTGCCAGCAGGGGGACAGCCTATGGCTACACCTTC.

This sequence joins TRBV7-8 and TRBJ2-5, with D perhaps TRBD1 (6 bases). CDR1 and CDR2 from the germline V gene are SGHVS and FQNEAQ. The CDR3 contains 14 residues. V gave up 0 bases and J gave up 4 bases, with 9 bases separating them. The CDR3 DNA reads TGTGCCAGCAGCTTAGCGGTGGACAGAGAGACCCAGTACTTC. Amino acids: CASSLAVDRETQYF.

The rearrangement links TRBV5-1 to TRBJ1-4, with TRBD1 matching 8 bases. The CDR3 consists of 15 residues. CDR1 is SGHRS, CDR2 YFSETQ, per germline. Trimming at V came to 5 bases and at J to 5 bases, leaving 8 bases not matched to a gene. CDR3 nucleotides: TGCGCCAGCAGACGTCGGGGACAGGACAATGAAAAACTGTTTTTT. Translated, it gives CASRRRGQDNEKLFF.

V is TRBV29-1 and J is TRBJ2-5; TRBD1 is a possible D gene (6 bases). From germline, CDR1 is SQVTM and CDR2 ANQGSEA. The CDR3 runs to 14 residues. The V end was cut by 7 bases, the J end by 5 bases, with 20 bases between. The CDR3 protein is CSALTGPPGETQYF. CDR3 nucleotides: TGCAGCGCCTTGACAGGCCCCCCTGGGGAGACCCAGTACTTC. Complete variable domain (other parts from reference TRBV29-1 and TRBJ2-5): SAVISQKPSRDICQRGTSLTIQCQVDSQVTMMFWYRQQPGQSLTLIATANQGSEATYESGFVIDKFPISRPNLTFSTLTVSNMSPEDSSIYLCSALTGPPGETQYFGPGTRLLVL.

This clone was seen a single time. The chain carries TRBV7-9 and TRBJ2-1; possible D gene TRBD2, 6 bases. This CDR3 is 16 amino acids long. Between the trimmed V and J ends, which lost 2 bases and 4 bases, there was a span of 15 bases. Germline CDR1 and CDR2: SEHNR and FQNEAQ (reference sequence). Here the CDR3 reads CASSLRTTIAYNEQFF. CDR3 coding DNA: TGTGCCAGCAGCTTAAGGACTACGATCGCATACAATGAGCAGTTCTTC.

The rearrangement links TRBV2 to TRBJ1-4; unclear D gene. V lost 3 bases and J lost 5, with 10 bases in between. From germline, CDR1 is SNHLY and CDR2 FYNNEI. The CDR3 extends over 14 amino acids. In DNA, the CDR3 is TGTGCCAGCAGTGATACCGGGTTCAATGAAAAACTGTTTTTT. The encoded protein is CASSDTGFNEKLFF.

The J gene is TRBJ1-2, the V gene TRBV30; TRBD1 matches 9 bases. Trimming removed 7 bases from V and 5 bases from J; junction bases left unmatched: 11. This CDR3 has 14 residues. Germline V CDR1 and CDR2: GTSNPN, SVGIG (reference sequence). The CDR3 loop is CAYLDRGLGYGYTF. The CDR3 nucleotides are TGTGCCTATCTGGACAGGGGCCTCGGATATGGCTACACCTTC.

This chain joins TRBV4-1 and TRBJ2-5; D might be TRBD1 (5 bases). Germline V gene lookup returns CDR1 MGHRA and CDR2 YSYEKL. V was shortened by 1 base and J by 5 bases, with 14 bases between the two germline ends. The CDR3 is made up of 15 amino acids. The DNA of the CDR3 is TGCGCCAGCAGCCAAGGGATAAGGGGCATGGAGACCCAGTACTTC. It yields the protein CASSQGIRGMETQYF.